This T cell receptor beta chain was found in a study of blood T cell repertoires in COVID-19. The CDR3 consists of 16 residues. The germline gives CDR1 SGDLS, CDR2 YYNGEE. V dropped 2 bases and J dropped 4 bases, with 18 bases sitting between them. TCRdb keeps only in-frame clones here, not all; method: immunoSEQ multiplex PCR. Among roughly 130,000 clones, around 84% were seen once, and the ten largest hold about 4%. The V call is TRBV9, the J call TRBJ2-5; possible D gene TRBD2, 5 bases. This TCR came from a woman aged 25 to 39 who had recovered from COVID-19. The specimen sequenced was PBMCs or T cells enriched from blood (not recorded which). CDR3 in DNA: TGTGCCAGCAGCGTCGATTTTAGCGCGGTGGGAGAGACCCAGTACTTC. This codes for CASSVDFSAVGETQYF.